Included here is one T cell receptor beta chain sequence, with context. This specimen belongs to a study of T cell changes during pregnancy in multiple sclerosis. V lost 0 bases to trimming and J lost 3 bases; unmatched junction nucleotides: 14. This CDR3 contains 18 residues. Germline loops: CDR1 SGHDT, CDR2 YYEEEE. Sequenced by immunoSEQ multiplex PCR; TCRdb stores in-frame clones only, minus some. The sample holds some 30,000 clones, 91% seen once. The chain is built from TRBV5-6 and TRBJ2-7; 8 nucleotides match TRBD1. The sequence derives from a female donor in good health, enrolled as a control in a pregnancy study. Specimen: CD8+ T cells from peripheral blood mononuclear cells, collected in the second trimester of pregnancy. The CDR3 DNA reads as TGTGCCAGCAGCTTGGCCAACGGACAGGGAACCCACCGCTACGAGCAGTACTTC. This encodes CASSLANGQGTHRYEQYF.